The rows below give T cell receptor beta chains drawn from one sample of a study of blood T cells in healthy people across ages. MiXCR was run by TCRdb on the 5' RACE reads, yielding one entry per CDR3 protein. The sample consists of 780,000 or so distinct CDR3 sequences, 20% to 30% of them appearing once. Separately, the same data were catalogued under a study of T cells of mothers and their children.

Sequenced sample: blood. These receptor sequences come from a boy aged 5 to 17 in good health. The CDR3 runs from the conserved cysteine through the conserved F or W. Fields, in order: V gene, D gene, J gene, clone size, CDR3 DNA, CDR3 protein. D genes are given only for firm matches. A row's size may be missing; if present it is once, few, many or a size class.

v_call: TRBV12-3/TRBV12-4
d_call: -
j_call: TRBJ2-7
clone_size: few
cdr3_nt: TGTGCCAGCAGAGGCAACATAGGAGGGGAGCAGTACTTC
cdr3_aa: CASRGNIGGEQYF

v_call: TRBV9
d_call: TRBD2
j_call: TRBJ2-1
clone_size: -
cdr3_nt: TGTGCCAGCAGCGACAGCCTTCTAGCGGGAAGGGGCAATGAGCAGTTCTTC
cdr3_aa: CASSDSLLAGRGNEQFF

v_call: TRBV7-9
d_call: TRBD1
j_call: TRBJ1-2
clone_size: -
cdr3_nt: TGTGCCAGCAGCTTAGTGGGGACAGGGTCTGGCTACACCTTC
cdr3_aa: CASSLVGTGSGYTF

v_call: TRBV24-1
d_call: TRBD1
j_call: TRBJ2-5
clone_size: -
cdr3_nt: TGTGCCACCAGTGGATCGGACAGGGGGCAGGGAGAGACCCAGTACTTC
cdr3_aa: CATSGSDRGQGETQYF

v_call: TRBV4-3
d_call: TRBD1
j_call: TRBJ2-2
clone_size: -
cdr3_nt: TGCGCCAGCAGCCAAGATCGGGGACAGGGGGCCGGGGAGCTGTTTTTT
cdr3_aa: CASSQDRGQGAGELFF

v_call: TRBV2
d_call: TRBD2
j_call: TRBJ2-7
clone_size: few
cdr3_nt: TGTGCCAGCAGCGCCGGGACTAAAGCCTACGAGCAGTACTTC
cdr3_aa: CASSAGTKAYEQYF

v_call: TRBV28
d_call: TRBD2
j_call: TRBJ2-7
clone_size: few
cdr3_nt: TGTGCCAGCACCGGGGGGTTTGGGGCCTACGAGCAGTACTTC
cdr3_aa: CASTGGFGAYEQYF

v_call: TRBV15
d_call: -
j_call: TRBJ2-1
clone_size: few
cdr3_nt: TGTGCCACCAGCACAGATGCTGTCACCGGACCGAAGAGCTCCTACAATGAGCAGTTCTTC
cdr3_aa: CATSTDAVTGPKSSYNEQFF

v_call: TRBV2
d_call: TRBD1
j_call: TRBJ1-2
clone_size: few
cdr3_nt: TGTGCCAGCGTGATGGCAGGGGGATATGGCTACACCTTC
cdr3_aa: CASVMAGGYGYTF

v_call: TRBV28
d_call: -
j_call: TRBJ2-7
clone_size: -
cdr3_nt: TGTGCCAGCAGTTTAATGGGGGTTTACGAGCAGTACTTC
cdr3_aa: CASSLMGVYEQYF

v_call: TRBV10-3
d_call: -
j_call: TRBJ2-2
clone_size: few
cdr3_nt: TGTGCCATCAGTGTCGGCAGGGCCAAAACCTCCACCGGGGAGCTGTTTTTT
cdr3_aa: CAISVGRAKTSTGELFF

v_call: TRBV29-1
d_call: TRBD2
j_call: TRBJ2-5
clone_size: -
cdr3_nt: TGCAGCGTTGAGTTCCAGCGGGAGGAAGAGACCCAGTACTTC
cdr3_aa: CSVEFQREEETQYF

v_call: TRBV5-1
d_call: -
j_call: TRBJ2-7
clone_size: -
cdr3_nt: TGCGCCAGCAGCTTGGCCGGGACAATCTCCTACGAGCAGTACTTC
cdr3_aa: CASSLAGTISYEQYF

v_call: TRBV3-1
d_call: -
j_call: TRBJ1-2
clone_size: once
cdr3_nt: TGTGCCAGCAGCCATGGGGTGGGCTCTAACTATGGCTACACCTTC
cdr3_aa: CASSHGVGSNYGYTF

v_call: TRBV4-2
d_call: -
j_call: TRBJ1-2
clone_size: few
cdr3_nt: TGTGCCAGCAGCCAAGAATCCCCAGGTCCGGCAGGAAAGTACTATGGCTACACCTTC
cdr3_aa: CASSQESPGPAGKYYGYTF

v_call: TRBV5-1
d_call: TRBD2
j_call: TRBJ2-1
clone_size: -
cdr3_nt: TGCGCCAGCAGCCAGACTAGCGGGGGCTCCAATGAGCAGTTCTTC
cdr3_aa: CASSQTSGGSNEQFF

v_call: TRBV20-1
d_call: TRBD1
j_call: TRBJ2-3
clone_size: -
cdr3_nt: TGCAGTGCTCGGACAGGGTCCTATTTT
cdr3_aa: CSARTGSYF

v_call: TRBV20-1
d_call: -
j_call: TRBJ2-7
clone_size: few
cdr3_nt: TGCAGTGCTAGAGATGATAGCGGTCTTTCATACGAGCAGTACTTC
cdr3_aa: CSARDDSGLSYEQYF